This T cell receptor (beta chain) was sequenced for a study of human T cells and chemical hapten exposure. Across the study: Reading of the patch tests, which applied 0.01% DPC to the upper back, occurred at 6 days. The study's findings and limits: Expanded TCRs were compared with controls, and the expanded TCRs formed significantly more large CDR3 similarity clusters.

The library tagged each cDNA molecule with unique molecular identifiers. In TCRdb, the RACE reads were re-called with MiXCR into one record per CDR3 protein. The repertoire holds 55,000 to 75,000 distinct CDR3 sequences, with roughly an eighth as singletons. In this sample, this clonotype turned up many times. As yet, its antigen is unknown. The CDR3 contains 15 residues. Trimming shortened V by 5 bases and J by 0 bases, and 14 bases separated the two germline ends. Germline CDR1 is SEHNR and CDR2 is FQNEAQ (reference sequence). Time point given: patch test 3, about 24 weeks after DPC sensitization. Treatment defined: therapeutic diphenylcyclopropenone sensitization with weekly scalp DPC.

The source was whole blood, collected in connection with sensitization to the hapten diphenylcyclopropenone (DPC). V usage is TRBV7-9 and J usage is TRBJ2-7; D remains ambiguous. The sequence was obtained from a man aged 25-45 years with alopecia areata. Some clones in this sample may be carry-over from other donors' samples. The CDR3 is CASSVRSEGSYEQYF. For the CDR3, the DNA is TGTGCCAGCAGCGTTCGGTCCGAAGGCTCCTACGAGCAGTACTTC.